The 27 T cell receptor beta chains presented below share a single source sample, sequenced in a study of blood T cell repertoires in COVID-19. Repertoires were generated with immunoSEQ multiplex PCR, while TCRdb's copy carries only in-frame clones and drops some. The table has about 150,000 clones, around 74% seen once; the top ten hold 3.7%. The material sequenced was peripheral blood. The receptors were sampled from an elderly woman with acute or convalescent COVID-19.

V and J are TRBV11-2 and TRBJ1-6; TRBD1 aligns across 8 bases. CDR3 length: 14 amino acids. V lost 5 bases, J lost 7 bases, and 4 bases stayed unmatched. Germline V gene sequence: CDR1 SGHAT, CDR2 FQNNGV. CDR3 protein: CASSPQGDNSPLHF. In DNA, the CDR3 is TGTGCCAGCAGCCCACAGGGGGACAATTCACCCCTCCACTTT.

This clone was counted between two and nine times. The chain uses TRBV19 and TRBJ1-5; the D gene is possibly TRBD1 (6 bases). Trimming took 6 bases from V and 5 from J, leaving 11 bases between them. Germline loops: CDR1 LNHDA, CDR2 SQIVND (reference sequence). The CDR3 has 13 residues. The CDR3 is CASRQGSYQPQHF. The CDR3 nucleotides are TGTGCCAGTAGACAGGGAAGCTATCAGCCCCAGCATTTT.

This clone was detected once. V usage is TRBV7-2 and J usage is TRBJ1-6; 8 positions match TRBD1. The CDR3 spans 16 residues. Trimming removed 5 bases from V and 5 bases from J; junction bases left unmatched: 8. Germline V gene data show CDR1 as SGHTA and CDR2 as FQGNSA. Written as DNA, the CDR3 is TGTGCCAGCAGCCCCCAGGACAGGGTGAATAATTCACCCCTCCACTTT. Its protein product is CASSPQDRVNNSPLHF.

The chain joins TRBV5-1 to TRBJ2-7; 7 nucleotides agree with TRBD1. The germline CDR1 and CDR2 sequences are SGHRS and YFSETQ. The CDR3 is made up of 14 amino acids. Germline trimming cut 5 bases from V and 2 bases from J; bases unmatched to any gene: 7. The DNA for the CDR3 is TGCGCCAGCAGGTACGGACAGGAGACCTACGAGCAGTACTTC. Translation: CASRYGQETYEQYF. The whole variable domain, remainder taken from reference TRBV5-1 and TRBJ2-7, is KAGVTQTPRYLIKTRGQQVTLSCSPISGHRSVSWYQQTPGQGLQFLFEYFSETQRNKGNFPGRFSGRQFSNSRSEMNVSTLELGDSALYLCASRYGQETYEQYFGPGTRLTVT.

V is TRBV2 and J is TRBJ2-1; TRBD2 agrees at 12 bases. This CDR3 spans 15 amino acids. Germline CDR1 and CDR2: SNHLY and FYNNEI. After removal of 5 bases from V and 7 bases from J, the junction contained 6 bases not matched to a gene. The CDR3 region has the DNA TGTGCCAGCAGTCTAGCGGGGGGGCCCCTAAATGAGCAGTTCTTC. Residues: CASSLAGGPLNEQFF.

The V gene is TRBV14, the J gene TRBJ1-6; D unresolved. Germline lookup yields CDR1 SGHDN and CDR2 FVKESK. CDR3 length equals 13 residues. V shed 0 bases and J shed 7 bases, with 4 bases lying between them. The CDR3 nucleotides read TGTGCCAGCAGCCAAGAGGGCAATTCACCCCTCCACTTT. Its protein product is CASSQEGNSPLHF.

The rearrangement joins TRBV28 to TRBJ1-2; tentative D call: TRBD1 (5 bases). This CDR3 comprises 16 residues. CDR1 is MDHEN and CDR2 is SYDVKM in the germline V gene. Between the trimmed V and J ends, which lost 6 bases and 2 bases, there was a span of 19 bases. CDR3 DNA: TGTGCCAGCAGACTCGGTGGGGGGGGACTAAACTATGGCTACACCTTC. Translation gives CASRLGGGGLNYGYTF.

This clone turned up a few times. The chain has TRBV7-8 and TRBJ2-3; tentative D call: TRBD2 (6 bases). Germline values: CDR1 SGHVS, CDR2 FQNEAQ. Trimming pared 2 bases from V and 4 bases from J, leaving 25 bases between. This CDR3 has 19 amino acids. The DNA for the CDR3 is TGTGCCAGCAGCTTACGCCCCTCGCCTGGAGGGAGTAGTGCAGATACGCAGTATTTT. Protein sequence: CASSLRPSPGGSSADTQYF. Variable domain in full (rest from reference TRBV7-8 and TRBJ2-3): GAGVSQSPRYKVAKRGQDVALRCDPISGHVSLFWYQQALGQGPEFLTYFQNEAQLDKSGLPSDRFFAERPEGSVSTLKIQRTQQEDSAVYLCASSLRPSPGGSSADTQYFGPGTRLTVL.

This clone appeared once. The rearrangement links TRBV29-1 to TRBJ1-1; 7 nucleotides agree with TRBD1. V gave up 4 bases and J gave up 10 bases; unmatched junction bases: 9. The V gene's germline CDR1 is SQVTM and CDR2 ANQGSEA. This CDR3 is 12 amino acids long. This CDR3 is CSVVRQGSGAFF. The CDR3 DNA is TGCAGCGTTGTGCGACAGGGATCAGGAGCTTTCTTT.

The rearrangement joins TRBV6-5 to TRBJ2-7, with 8 bases aligning to TRBD1. Trimming cost V 6 bases and J 1 base; bases outside gene matches: 8. CDR3 length: 15 residues. Looked up from germline, CDR1 is MNHEY and CDR2 is SVGAGI. The CDR3 is CASRTGQGRSYEQYF. The CDR3, as DNA: TGTGCCAGCAGGACTGGACAGGGAAGGTCCTACGAGCAGTACTTC.

This chain uses TRBV5-1 with TRBJ2-7, with 9 bases identical to TRBD1. Germline V gives CDR1 SGHRS, CDR2 YFSETQ. CDR3 length: 16 amino acids. Trimming took 4 bases from V and 3 from J; bases not matched to a gene: 11. DNA for the CDR3: TGCGCCAGCAGCCCGAAATTGGGACAGGGAAGCTACGAGCAGTACTTC. Protein product: CASSPKLGQGSYEQYF.

V usage is TRBV4-1 and J usage is TRBJ2-1; D perhaps matches TRBD2 (5 bases). Per the germline V gene, CDR1 is MGHRA and CDR2 is YSYEKL. CDR3 size: 14 residues. Trimming shortened V by 4 bases and J by 7 bases, and 14 bases separated the two germline ends. CDR3 in DNA: TGCGCCAGCAGCCTCCCCCCCGGGGAGAATGAGCAGTTCTTC. This translates into CASSLPPGENEQFF.

The rearrangement joins TRBV7-2 to TRBJ1-6, with D possibly TRBD1 on 5 matching bases. Germline V gene data show CDR1 as SGHTA and CDR2 as FQGNSA. The CDR3 is 14 amino acids. V lost 5 bases and J lost 8, with 13 bases in between. The CDR3 spells CASSTRTGDSPLHF. DNA of the CDR3: TGTGCCAGCAGCACCCGGACGGGGGATTCACCCCTCCACTTT.

The CDR3 nucleotides are TGTGCCAGCAGCCAAACAGGGTACACCCTCCACTTT. This translates into CASSQTGYTLHF. The chain has TRBV6-5 and TRBJ1-6, with D maybe TRBD1 (6 bases). This CDR3 is 12 amino acids long. Trimming pared 6 bases from V and 14 bases from J, leaving 14 bases between. Germline V CDR1 and CDR2: MNHEY, SVGAGI.

The rearrangement links TRBV4-3 to TRBJ2-6; maybe TRBD1 (6 bases). Trimming cost V 3 bases and J 0 bases, with 9 bases left between them. CDR1 LGHNA and CDR2 YSLEER come from the germline V gene. CDR3 length: 16 amino acids. CDR3 bases: TGCGCCAGCAGCCAGCGGACAGTCTCTGGGGCCAACGTCCTGACTTTC. It yields the protein CASSQRTVSGANVLTF.

The rearrangement links TRBV3-1 (or the pseudogene TRBV3-2) to TRBJ2-7; D might be TRBD1 (6 bases). Germline assignment: CDR1 LGHDT and CDR2 YNNKEL (reference sequence). V shed 6 bases and J shed 0 bases, with 12 bases lying between them. This CDR3 comprises 14 residues. The CDR3 nucleotides are TGTGCCAGCAGTGGGGGCCCGGGCTCCTACGAGCAGTACTTC. Amino acid sequence: CASSGGPGSYEQYF.

V and J are TRBV11-2 and TRBJ2-7, with 12 bases lining up with TRBD2. This CDR3 comprises 15 residues. CDR1 SGHAT and CDR2 FQNNGV come from the germline V gene. Losses at the gene ends were 5 bases for V and 2 bases for J; bases not matched to a gene: 4. CDR3 DNA sequence: TGTGCCAGCAGCCTACTAGCGGGGGGCCCCTACGAGCAGTACTTC. It encodes CASSLLAGGPYEQYF.

Concerning this clone itself: Other DNA sequences from this sample encode an identical CDR3 as well. This chain uses TRBV7-9 with TRBJ1-5; no clear D. Per germline, CDR1 SEHNR and CDR2 FQNEAQ (reference sequence). V was clipped by 5 bases and J by 0 bases, with 11 bases between them. The CDR3 sequence is 15 residues long. CDR3 sequence (DNA): TGTGCCAGCAGCCCCGACGGGGATAGCAATCAGCCCCAGCATTTT. Translated: CASSPDGDSNQPQHF.

The rearrangement joins TRBV3-1 (or the pseudogene TRBV3-2) to TRBJ2-7, with 15 positions matching TRBD2. This CDR3 region has 22 residues. With V trimmed by 0 bases and J by 0 bases, 15 bases remained unmatched. Germline-derived CDR1 and CDR2 are LGHDT and YNNKEL (reference sequence). CDR3 coding DNA: TGTGCCAGCAGCCAAGAAAAGTGGGCCCCGGGACTAGCGGGAGGTTTCTCCTACGAGCAGTACTTC. It yields the protein CASSQEKWAPGLAGGFSYEQYF.

V and J are TRBV6-5 and TRBJ1-2; 11 bases fit TRBD1. V lost 0 bases to trimming and J lost 4 bases; unmatched junction nucleotides: 4. This CDR3 region has 16 residues. Germline V gene data show CDR1 as MNHEY and CDR2 as SVGAGI. CDR3 DNA sequence: TGTGCCAGCAGTTACTCTGGGACAGGGGGTGGCTATGGCTACACCTTC. This codes for CASSYSGTGGGYGYTF.

This clone was observed once. This sequence joins TRBV2 and TRBJ1-1; possibly TRBD1 for D (5 bases). Germline CDR1 and CDR2: SNHLY and FYNNEI. This CDR3 is 15 amino acids long. Trimming took 4 bases from V and 1 from J, leaving 13 bases between them. CDR3 loop: CASSAGSQGNTEAFF. In DNA form, the CDR3 reads TGTGCCAGCAGTGCCGGCTCGCAGGGGAACACTGAAGCTTTCTTT.

The rearrangement uses TRBV7-3 and TRBJ2-7, with 14 bases lining up with TRBD2. Germline loops: CDR1 SGHTA, CDR2 FQGTGA. This CDR3 is built from 17 residues. Trimming at V came to 2 bases and at J to 5 bases, leaving 8 bases not matched to a gene. The CDR3 loop is CASSLGLAGGVFNEQYF. The CDR3 nucleotides are TGTGCCAGCAGCTTAGGACTAGCGGGAGGTGTGTTTAACGAGCAGTACTTC.

This chain connects TRBV7-9 to TRBJ2-1; TRBD1 aligns across 9 bases. This CDR3 contains 18 residues. The V gene end was trimmed by 3 bases and the J gene end by 5 bases; junction bases not matched to a gene: 14. Per the germline V gene, CDR1 is SEHNR and CDR2 is FQNEAQ (reference sequence). The DNA for the CDR3 is TGTGCCAGCAGCTTTCCGGTACGTTCGGGACAGGGAAACAATGAGCAGTTCTTC. It yields the protein CASSFPVRSGQGNNEQFF. The complete variable domain, with remaining parts taken from reference TRBV7-9 and TRBJ2-1, reads DTGVSQNPRHKITKRGQNVTFRCDPISEHNRLYWYRQTLGQGPEFLTYFQNEAQLEKSRLLSDRFSAERPKGSFSTLEIQRTEQGDSAMYLCASSFPVRSGQGNNEQFFGPGTRLTVL.

The V gene is TRBV6-5, the J gene TRBJ1-1; TRBD1 is a possible D gene (6 bases). The CDR3 length is 14 residues. V lost 0 bases to trimming and J lost 9 bases, with 14 bases between them. Germline loops: CDR1 MNHEY, CDR2 SVGAGI. The DNA of the CDR3 is TGTGCCAGCAGTTACTCGAGTGGGACACCCAAAGCTTTCTTT. Translated, it gives CASSYSSGTPKAFF.

The rearrangement joins TRBV6-5 to TRBJ1-1; D is unclear. Per germline, CDR1 MNHEY and CDR2 SVGAGI. V was clipped by 6 bases and J by 2 bases, with 4 bases between them. The CDR3 contains 11 residues. The CDR3 nucleotides read TGTGCCAGCAGATCTAACACTGAAGCTTTCTTT. Its translation is CASRSNTEAFF.

Only a few counts were recorded for this clone. The chain recombines TRBV27 with TRBJ2-5; 11 positions agree with TRBD2. Germline V gene data show CDR1 as MNHEY and CDR2 as SMNVEV (reference sequence). J was trimmed by 5 bases and V by 7 bases; bases with no gene match: 3. The CDR3 length is 13 residues. In DNA form, the CDR3 reads TGTGCCAGCAAAGCTAGCGGGAGGGAGACCCAGTACTTC. Encoded protein: CASKASGRETQYF.

This rearrangement joins TRBV7-2 to TRBJ2-3; D possibly corresponds to TRBD1 (5 bases). This CDR3 has 12 residues. Germline assignment: CDR1 SGHTA and CDR2 FQGNSA. Trimming removed 3 bases at V and 7 bases at J, with 8 bases between. The CDR3 protein is CASSFPGNTQYF. The CDR3 DNA is TGTGCCAGCAGCTTCCCAGGGAATACGCAGTATTTT. Combining the CDR3 with reference TRBV7-2 and TRBJ2-3 gives the whole variable domain GAGVSQSPSNKVTEKGKDVELRCDPISGHTALYWYRQSLGQGLEFLIYFQGNSAPDKSGLPSDRFSAERTGGSVSTLTIQRTQQEDSAVYLCASSFPGNTQYFGPGTRLTVL.